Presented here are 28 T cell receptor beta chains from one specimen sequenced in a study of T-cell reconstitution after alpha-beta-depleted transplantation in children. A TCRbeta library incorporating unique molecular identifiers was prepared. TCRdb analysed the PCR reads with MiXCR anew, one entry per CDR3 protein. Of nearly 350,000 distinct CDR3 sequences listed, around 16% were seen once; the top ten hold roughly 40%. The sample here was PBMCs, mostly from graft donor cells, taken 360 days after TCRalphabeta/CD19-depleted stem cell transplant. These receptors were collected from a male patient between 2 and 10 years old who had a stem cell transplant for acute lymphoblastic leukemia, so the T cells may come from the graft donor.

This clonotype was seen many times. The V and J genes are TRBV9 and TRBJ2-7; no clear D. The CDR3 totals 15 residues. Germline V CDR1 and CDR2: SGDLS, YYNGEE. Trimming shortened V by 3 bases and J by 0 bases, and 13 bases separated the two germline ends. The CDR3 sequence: CASSAGIHSSYEQYF. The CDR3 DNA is TGTGCCAGCAGCGCCGGAATACACAGCTCCTACGAGCAGTACTTC.

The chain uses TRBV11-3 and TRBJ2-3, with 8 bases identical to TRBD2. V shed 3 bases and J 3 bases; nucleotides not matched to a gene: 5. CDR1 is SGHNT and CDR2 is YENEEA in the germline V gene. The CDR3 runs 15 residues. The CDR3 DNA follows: TGTGCCAGCAGCTTCTCGGGAGGGCTAACAGATACGCAGTATTTT. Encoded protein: CASSFSGGLTDTQYF.

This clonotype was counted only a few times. CDR3 DNA: TGCGCCAGCAGCCAAGGCAGGTCCTCCTACGAGCAGTACTTC. This sequence encodes CASSQGRSSYEQYF. This chain links TRBV4-3 with TRBJ2-7; D ambiguous. CDR1 is LGHNA and CDR2 is YSLEER in the germline V gene. The CDR3 covers 14 residues. The V and J ends lost 1 base and 0 bases respectively, with 7 bases between them.

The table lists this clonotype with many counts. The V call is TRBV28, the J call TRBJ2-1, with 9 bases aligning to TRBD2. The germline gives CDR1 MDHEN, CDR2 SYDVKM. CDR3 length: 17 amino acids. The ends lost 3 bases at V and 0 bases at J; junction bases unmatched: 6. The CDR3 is CASSLALREGSYNEQFF. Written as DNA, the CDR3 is TGTGCCAGCAGTTTGGCTTTGCGGGAGGGCTCCTACAATGAGCAGTTCTTC.

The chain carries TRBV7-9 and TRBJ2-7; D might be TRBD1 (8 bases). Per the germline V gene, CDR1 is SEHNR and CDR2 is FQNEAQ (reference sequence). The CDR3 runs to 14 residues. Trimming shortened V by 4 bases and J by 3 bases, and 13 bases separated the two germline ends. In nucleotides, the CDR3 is TGTGCCAGCAGCTCCACAGGGGGGGACTACGAGCAGTACTTC. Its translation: CASSSTGGDYEQYF.

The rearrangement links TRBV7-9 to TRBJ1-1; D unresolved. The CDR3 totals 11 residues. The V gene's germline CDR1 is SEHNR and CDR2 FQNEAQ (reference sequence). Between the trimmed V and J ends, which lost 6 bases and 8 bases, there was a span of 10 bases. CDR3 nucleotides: TGTGCCAGCAGTTTTGACCGGGAAGCTTTCTTT. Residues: CASSFDREAFF.

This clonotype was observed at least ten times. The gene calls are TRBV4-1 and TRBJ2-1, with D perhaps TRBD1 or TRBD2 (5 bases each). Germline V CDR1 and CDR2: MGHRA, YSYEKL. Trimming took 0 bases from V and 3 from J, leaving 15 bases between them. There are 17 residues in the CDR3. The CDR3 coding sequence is TGCGCCAGCAGCCAAGATTGGGACCCCGAAAGCTACAATGAGCAGTTCTTC. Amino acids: CASSQDWDPESYNEQFF.

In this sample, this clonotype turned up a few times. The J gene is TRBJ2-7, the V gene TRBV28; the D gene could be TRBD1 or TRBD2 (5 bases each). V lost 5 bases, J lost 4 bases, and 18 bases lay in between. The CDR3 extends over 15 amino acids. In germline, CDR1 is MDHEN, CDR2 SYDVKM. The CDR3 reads CASSTSGTDPYEQYF. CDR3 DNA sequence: TGTGCCAGCAGTACCTCCGGGACCGACCCTTACGAGCAGTACTTC.

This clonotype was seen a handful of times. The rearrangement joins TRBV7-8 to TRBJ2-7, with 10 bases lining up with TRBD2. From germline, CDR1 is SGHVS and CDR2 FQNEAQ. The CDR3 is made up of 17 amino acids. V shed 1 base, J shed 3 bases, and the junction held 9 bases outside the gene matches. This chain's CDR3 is CASSLVRGGTSDYEQYF. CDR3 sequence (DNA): TGTGCCAGCAGCTTAGTGCGGGGCGGGACTAGCGACTACGAGCAGTACTTC.

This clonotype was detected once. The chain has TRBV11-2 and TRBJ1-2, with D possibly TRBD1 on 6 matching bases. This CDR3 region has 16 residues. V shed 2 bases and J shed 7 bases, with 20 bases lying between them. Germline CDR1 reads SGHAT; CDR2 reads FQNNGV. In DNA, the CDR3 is TGTGCCAGCAGCTTAATTTTGGACAGCCGGTCAAGTGGCTACACCTTC. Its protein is CASSLILDSRSSGYTF.

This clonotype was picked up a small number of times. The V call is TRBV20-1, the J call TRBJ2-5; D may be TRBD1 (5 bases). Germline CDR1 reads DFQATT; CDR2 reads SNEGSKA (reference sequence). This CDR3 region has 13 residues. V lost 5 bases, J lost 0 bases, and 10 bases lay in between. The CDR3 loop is CSAQGPYQETQYF. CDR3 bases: TGCAGTGCTCAGGGTCCGTACCAAGAGACCCAGTACTTC.

Here the CDR3 DNA reads TGTGCCAGTAGTACTGTCCCTCGCTCCTACAATGAGCAGTTCTTC. It yields the protein CASSTVPRSYNEQFF. The genes are TRBV19 and TRBJ2-1; no clear D gene. This CDR3 is 15 amino acids long. The V end lost 4 bases, the J end lost 0 bases, and 10 bases lay between the germline ends. Germline V CDR1 and CDR2: LNHDA, SQIVND (reference sequence).

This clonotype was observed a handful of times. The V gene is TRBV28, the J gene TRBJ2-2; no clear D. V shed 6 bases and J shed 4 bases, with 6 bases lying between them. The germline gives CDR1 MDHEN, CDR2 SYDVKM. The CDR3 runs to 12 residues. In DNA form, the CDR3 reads TGTGCCAGCAGGTGGTCCACCGGGGAGCTGTTTTTT. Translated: CASRWSTGELFF.

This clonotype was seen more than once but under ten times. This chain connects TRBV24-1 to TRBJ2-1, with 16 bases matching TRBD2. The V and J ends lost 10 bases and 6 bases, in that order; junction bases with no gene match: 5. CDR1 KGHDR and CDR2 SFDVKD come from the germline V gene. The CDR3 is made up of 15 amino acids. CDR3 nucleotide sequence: TGTGCCACAACCGGGACTAGCGGGAGGGCCAATGAGCAGTTCTTC. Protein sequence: CATTGTSGRANEQFF.

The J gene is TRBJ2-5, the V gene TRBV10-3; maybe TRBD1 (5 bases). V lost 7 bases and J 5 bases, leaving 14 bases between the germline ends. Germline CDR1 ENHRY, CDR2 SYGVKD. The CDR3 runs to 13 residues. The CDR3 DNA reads TGTGCCATCACCTCCAGGGTGGGGGAGACCCAGTACTTC. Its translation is CAITSRVGETQYF.

CDR3 loop: CASRLDRGPTYEQYF. The CDR3 DNA reads as TGTGCCAGCAGACTGGACAGGGGGCCGACCTACGAGCAGTACTTC. The chain uses TRBV6-2 or TRBV6-3 and TRBJ2-7; 11 nucleotides match TRBD1. The germline gives CDR1 MNHEY, CDR2 SVGEGT. The CDR3 contains 15 residues. J lost 2 bases, V lost 6 bases, and 6 bases had no gene match.

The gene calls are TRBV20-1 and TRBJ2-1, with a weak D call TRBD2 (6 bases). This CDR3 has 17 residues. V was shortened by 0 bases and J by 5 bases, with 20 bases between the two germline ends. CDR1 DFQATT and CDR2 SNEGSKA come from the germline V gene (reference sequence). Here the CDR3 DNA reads TGCAGTGCTAGAGATCCCGGGCTAGTCGGGAGACACAATGAGCAGTTCTTC. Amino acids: CSARDPGLVGRHNEQFF.

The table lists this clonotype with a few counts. CDR3 amino acids: CASSLRSGPYNEQFF. CDR3 bases: TGTGCCAGCAGCTTAAGGAGCGGACCTTACAATGAGCAGTTCTTC. The chain is built from TRBV7-2 and TRBJ2-1; maybe TRBD2 (5 bases). Germline V gene sequence: CDR1 SGHTA, CDR2 FQGNSA. The V end lost 2 bases, the J end lost 4 bases, and 12 bases lay between the germline ends. The CDR3 covers 15 residues.

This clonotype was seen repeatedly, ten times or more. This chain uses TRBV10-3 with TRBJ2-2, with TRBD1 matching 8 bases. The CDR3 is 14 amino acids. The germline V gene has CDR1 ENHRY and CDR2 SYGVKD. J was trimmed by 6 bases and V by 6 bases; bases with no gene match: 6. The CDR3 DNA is TGTGCCATCAGCAAGACAGGGGCGGCCGGGGAGCTGTTTTTT. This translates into CAISKTGAAGELFF.

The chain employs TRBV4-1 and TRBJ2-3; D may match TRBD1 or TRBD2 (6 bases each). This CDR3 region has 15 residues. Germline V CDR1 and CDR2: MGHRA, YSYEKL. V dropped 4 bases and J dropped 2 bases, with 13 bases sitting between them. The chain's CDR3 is CASSRLRDNTDTQYF. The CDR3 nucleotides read TGCGCCAGCAGCCGCCTGCGGGACAACACAGATACGCAGTATTTT.

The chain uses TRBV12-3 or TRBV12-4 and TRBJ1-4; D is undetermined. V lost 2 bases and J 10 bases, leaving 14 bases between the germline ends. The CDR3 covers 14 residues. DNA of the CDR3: TGTGCCAGCAGTTTACGGACGGCTGGCGGAAAACTGTTTTTT. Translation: CASSLRTAGGKLFF.

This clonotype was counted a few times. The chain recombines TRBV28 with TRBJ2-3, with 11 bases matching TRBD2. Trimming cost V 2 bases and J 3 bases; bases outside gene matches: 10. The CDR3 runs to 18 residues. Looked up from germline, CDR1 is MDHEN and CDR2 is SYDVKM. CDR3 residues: CASSLAPPTSGVTDTQYF. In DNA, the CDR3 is TGTGCCAGCAGTTTAGCTCCCCCGACTAGCGGGGTTACAGATACGCAGTATTTT.

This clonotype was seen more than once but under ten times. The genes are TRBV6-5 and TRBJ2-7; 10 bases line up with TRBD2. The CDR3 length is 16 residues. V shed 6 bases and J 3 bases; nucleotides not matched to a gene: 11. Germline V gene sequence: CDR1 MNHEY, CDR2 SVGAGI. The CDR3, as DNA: TGTGCCAGCAGCTACCTCGGTAGCGGGAGGTTCTACGAGCAGTACTTC. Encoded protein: CASSYLGSGRFYEQYF.

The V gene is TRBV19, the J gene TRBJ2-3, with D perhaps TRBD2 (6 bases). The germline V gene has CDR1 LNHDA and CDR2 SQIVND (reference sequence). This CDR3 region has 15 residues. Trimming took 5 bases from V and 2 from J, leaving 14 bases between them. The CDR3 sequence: CASSLTSYPTDTQYF. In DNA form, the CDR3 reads TGTGCCAGTAGTCTAACTAGCTACCCCACAGATACGCAGTATTTT.

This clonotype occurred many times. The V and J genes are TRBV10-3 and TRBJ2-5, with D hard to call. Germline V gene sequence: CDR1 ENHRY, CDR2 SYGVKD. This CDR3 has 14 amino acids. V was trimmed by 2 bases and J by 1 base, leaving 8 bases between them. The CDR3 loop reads CAISEGALQETQYF. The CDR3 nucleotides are TGTGCCATCAGTGAGGGAGCCCTCCAAGAGACCCAGTACTTC.

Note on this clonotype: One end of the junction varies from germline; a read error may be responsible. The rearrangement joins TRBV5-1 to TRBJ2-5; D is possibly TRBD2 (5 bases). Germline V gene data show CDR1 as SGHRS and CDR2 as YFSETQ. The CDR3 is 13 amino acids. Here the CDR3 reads CASSFGMRETQCF. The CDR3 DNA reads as TGCGCCAGCAGCTTCGGGATGCGAGAGACCCAGTGCTTC. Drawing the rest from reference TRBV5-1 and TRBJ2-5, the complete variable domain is KAGVTQTPRYLIKTRGQQVTLSCSPISGHRSVSWYQQTPGQGLQFLFEYFSETQRNKGNFPGRFSGRQFSNSRSEMNVSTLELGDSALYLCASSFGMRETQCFGPGTRLLVL.

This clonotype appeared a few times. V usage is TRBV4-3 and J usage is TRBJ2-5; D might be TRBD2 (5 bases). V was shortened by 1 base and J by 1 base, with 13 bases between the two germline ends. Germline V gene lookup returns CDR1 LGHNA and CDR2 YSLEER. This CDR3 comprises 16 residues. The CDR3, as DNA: TGCGCCAGCAGCCAAGTGTTCCTCCGGGGCCAAGAGACCCAGTACTTC. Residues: CASSQVFLRGQETQYF.

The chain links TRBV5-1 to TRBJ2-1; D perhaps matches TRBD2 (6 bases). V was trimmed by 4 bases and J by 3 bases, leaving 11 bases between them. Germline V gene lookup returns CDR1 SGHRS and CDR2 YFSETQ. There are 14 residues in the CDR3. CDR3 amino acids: CASSAGSFYNEQFF. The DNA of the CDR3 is TGCGCCAGCAGCGCGGGGTCCTTCTACAATGAGCAGTTCTTC.